A single sample gave rise to the 27 T cell receptor beta chains below, sequenced in a study of blood T cells in healthy people across ages. PCR was performed a second time for about 7 to 12 cycles using a sample-barcoded 5' primer and a J-beta primer mix. One entry per CDR3 protein, called by TCRdb with MiXCR from the 5' RACE reads. This sample carries over 1,200,000 distinct CDR3 sequences, around 59% of them seen once, and the ten largest clones take more than 6%. The specimen was blood. The receptors shown here come from a young man in good health.

There are a few counts of this clonotype. The V call is TRBV7-6, the J call TRBJ2-7; D remains ambiguous. In germline, CDR1 is SGHVS, CDR2 FNYEAQ. The CDR3 has 13 residues. Deletions cut 5 bases from V and 6 bases from J, with 14 bases between. This CDR3 is CASSAGLSSEQYF. CDR3 nucleotide sequence: TGTGCCAGCAGCGCCGGATTGTCGAGCGAGCAGTACTTC.

This chain joins TRBV3-1 and TRBJ2-1; 11 nucleotides match TRBD2. The CDR3 spans 18 residues. The V gene's germline CDR1 is LGHDT and CDR2 YNNKEL (reference sequence). The trim removed 4 bases at V and 8 bases at J, leaving 16 bases unmatched. CDR3 residues: CASSPYSGSSGRPDEQFF. DNA for the CDR3: TGTGCCAGCAGCCCCTACTCTGGCTCTAGCGGGAGGCCCGATGAGCAGTTCTTC.

This clonotype was detected a few times. The chain is built from TRBV6-2 or TRBV6-3 and TRBJ1-2; D ambiguous. V shed 8 bases and J shed 8 bases, with 21 bases lying between them. The length of the CDR3 is 14 residues. Germline CDR1 reads MNHEY; CDR2 reads SVGEGT. CDR3 sequence reads: CASGSAQRLRGYTF. As DNA, the CDR3 is TGTGCCAGCGGGTCGGCCCAGCGCTTACGAGGCTACACCTTC.

The chain combines TRBV29-1 with TRBJ1-2; tentative D call: TRBD1 (5 bases). The CDR3 has 12 residues. The germline V gene has CDR1 SQVTM and CDR2 ANQGSEA. Trimming cost V 8 bases and J 5 bases, with 15 bases left between them. The CDR3 protein is CSLEGDDYGYTF. CDR3 DNA sequence: TGCAGCCTAGAAGGGGACGATTATGGCTACACCTTC.

The rearrangement links TRBV20-1 to TRBJ2-1; 7 positions agree with TRBD2. This CDR3 spans 16 amino acids. Germline assignment: CDR1 DFQATT and CDR2 SNEGSKA (reference sequence). V was pared by 5 bases and J by 6 bases, with 16 bases of the junction left unmatched. The CDR3 spells CSAPSTLREIGNEQFF. The CDR3, as DNA: TGCAGTGCTCCTTCTACGCTGCGGGAGATAGGCAATGAGCAGTTCTTC.

The sample holds a few counts of this clonotype. The gene calls are TRBV7-2 and TRBJ1-2, with unresolved D. Trimming cost V 1 base and J 8 bases, with 17 bases left between them. Germline CDR1 SGHTA, CDR2 FQGNSA. This CDR3 contains 15 residues. CDR3 nucleotide sequence: TGTGCCAGCAGCTTAGTGGGTGACTCCCGTGGAGGCTACACCTTC. As protein: CASSLVGDSRGGYTF. Full variable domain (missing parts from reference TRBV7-2 and TRBJ1-2): GAGVSQSPSNKVTEKGKDVELRCDPISGHTALYWYRQSLGQGLEFLIYFQGNSAPDKSGLPSDRFSAERTGGSVSTLTIQRTQQEDSAVYLCASSLVGDSRGGYTFGSGTRLTVV.

The CDR3 DNA reads as TGTGCCAGCAGCGTCGTCCACGATAAACTGTTTTTT. Its translation is CASSVVHDKLFF. The chain couples TRBV12-3 or TRBV12-4 to TRBJ1-4, with D uncertain. The CDR3 extends over 12 amino acids. The germline V and J ends were trimmed by 6 bases and 11 bases, with 13 bases remaining between them.

This clonotype has more than one count but fewer than ten. The chain has TRBV24-1 and TRBJ2-7, with no clear D. Deletions cut 6 bases from V and 5 bases from J, with 7 bases between. CDR3 length equals 11 residues. Germline V gene data show CDR1 as KGHDR and CDR2 as SFDVKD. The CDR3 bases are TGTGCCACCAGTTGGCTGGACGAGCAGTACTTC. This translates into CATSWLDEQYF.

This clonotype showed up just a few times. This chain joins TRBV3-1 and TRBJ2-5; no clear D gene. Germline CDR1 LGHDT, CDR2 YNNKEL (reference sequence). The CDR3 is made up of 14 amino acids. Trimming shortened V by 1 base and J by 1 base, and 7 bases separated the two germline ends. In nucleotides, the CDR3 is TGTGCCAGCAGCCAAGCGGACCGCCAAGAGACCCAGTACTTC. Translation: CASSQADRQETQYF.

This clonotype turned up a few times. The J gene is TRBJ2-7, the V gene TRBV29-1; D perhaps matches TRBD2 (6 bases). Trimming stripped 0 bases from V and 2 bases from J, with 14 bases between. This CDR3 spans 15 amino acids. Germline V gene lookup returns CDR1 SQVTM and CDR2 ANQGSEA. The CDR3 sequence is CSVEDREAGPYEQYF. CDR3 in DNA: TGCAGCGTTGAAGATCGGGAAGCGGGTCCCTACGAGCAGTACTTC.

The rearrangement joins TRBV9 to TRBJ2-7; possibly TRBD2 for D (6 bases). There are 15 residues in the CDR3. Germline V gives CDR1 SGDLS, CDR2 YYNGEE. Trimming stripped 0 bases from V and 0 bases from J, with 10 bases between. The CDR3, as DNA: TGTGCCAGCAGCGTAGGATGGCGGGGCTCCTACGAGCAGTACTTC. Translating it yields CASSVGWRGSYEQYF.

This rearrangement joins TRBV5-1 to TRBJ1-2, with D uncertain. V lost 0 bases to trimming and J lost 0 bases, with 24 bases between them. Germline CDR1 SGHRS, CDR2 YFSETQ. The CDR3 is 20 residues long. DNA for the CDR3: TGCGCCAGCAGCTTGGAGGGTTTATCGACACCGCCCCTTGCTAACTATGGCTACACCTTC. Protein: CASSLEGLSTPPLANYGYTF. Filled out from reference TRBV5-1 and TRBJ1-2, the complete variable domain reads KAGVTQTPRYLIKTRGQQVTLSCSPISGHRSVSWYQQTPGQGLQFLFEYFSETQRNKGNFPGRFSGRQFSNSRSEMNVSTLELGDSALYLCASSLEGLSTPPLANYGYTFGSGTRLTVV.

V usage is TRBV6-2 or TRBV6-3 and J usage is TRBJ2-1; tentative D call: TRBD2 (5 bases). CDR1 is MNHEY, CDR2 SVGEGT, per germline. This CDR3 region has 16 residues. V was clipped by 0 bases and J by 8 bases, with 17 bases between them. DNA of the CDR3: TGTGCCAGCAGTTACTCGGTACACGAGGGAAGGGATGAGCAGTTCTTC. Protein sequence: CASSYSVHEGRDEQFF.

The chain recombines TRBV4-3 with TRBJ2-3; D possibly corresponds to TRBD2 (6 bases). Germline CDR1 is LGHNA and CDR2 is YSLEER. Trimming pared 0 bases from V and 8 bases from J, leaving 27 bases between. The CDR3 loop spans 19 amino acids. CDR3 loop: CASSQDFRQAGGGLGTQYF. The CDR3 DNA reads TGCGCCAGCAGCCAAGATTTCCGACAAGCGGGCGGTGGCTTGGGTACGCAGTATTTT.

This sequence joins TRBV28 and TRBJ2-3; D call uncertain. There are 12 residues in the CDR3. Germline assignment: CDR1 MDHEN and CDR2 SYDVKM. V lost 4 bases and J lost 5, with 7 bases in between. The CDR3 sequence is CASSSVRDTQYF. CDR3 coding DNA: TGTGCCAGCAGTTCTGTCAGAGATACGCAGTATTTT.

This clonotype was observed a single time. The genes are TRBV3-1 and TRBJ2-5, with D hard to call. CDR3 length: 17 residues. Germline V gene lookup returns CDR1 LGHDT and CDR2 YNNKEL (reference sequence). The ends were cut back, 0 bases at V and 1 base at J, with 15 bases in the middle. CDR3 protein: CASSQDLLDLSQETQYF. CDR3 DNA sequence: TGTGCCAGCAGCCAAGATCTCCTAGACCTTAGCCAAGAGACCCAGTACTTC.

This clonotype was detected only a few times. This chain connects TRBV6-5 to TRBJ2-5; D is unclear. V was clipped by 3 bases and J by 7 bases, with 6 bases between them. The CDR3 covers 11 residues. In germline, CDR1 is MNHEY, CDR2 SVGAGI. In DNA, the CDR3 is TGTGCCAGCAGTTATGCGAGGACCCAGTACTTC. It translates to CASSYARTQYF.

The V and J genes are TRBV5-1 and TRBJ1-1; TRBD1 is a possible D gene (6 bases). CDR1 is SGHRS, CDR2 YFSETQ, per germline. V was cut by 3 bases and J by 0 bases, with 12 bases left in between. The CDR3 extends over 15 amino acids. CDR3 nucleotide sequence: TGCGCCAGCAGCTCCGGGACAAATATGAACACTGAAGCTTTCTTT. It encodes CASSSGTNMNTEAFF.

The table lists this clonotype with a few counts. This chain links TRBV28 with TRBJ1-1; 8 nucleotides line up with TRBD1. The ends lost 6 bases at V and 1 base at J; junction bases unmatched: 7. Germline V lookup: CDR1 MDHEN, CDR2 SYDVKM. The CDR3 consists of 15 residues. Written as DNA, the CDR3 is TGTGCCAGCAGCAGTCCGGGGACAGGGAACACTGAAGCTTTCTTT. This encodes CASSSPGTGNTEAFF.

The chain recombines TRBV20-1 with TRBJ2-3, with 8 bases lining up with TRBD2. Germline V gene data show CDR1 as DFQATT and CDR2 as SNEGSKA (reference sequence). Losses at the gene ends were 0 bases for V and 2 bases for J; bases not matched to a gene: 7. The CDR3 extends over 16 amino acids. The CDR3 DNA reads TGCAGTGCTAGAGACCTGCGGGGGGTCTACACAGATACGCAGTATTTT. Translation: CSARDLRGVYTDTQYF.

The V and J genes are TRBV7-6 and TRBJ2-1; unclear D gene. Germline CDR1 and CDR2: SGHVS and FNYEAQ. With 3 bases removed from V and 8 bases from J, the gap between germline ends came to 20 bases. The CDR3 runs 16 residues. The CDR3 protein is CASSLMGYRGFDEQFF. As DNA, the CDR3 is TGTGCCAGCAGCTTGATGGGGTACCGTGGGTTCGATGAGCAGTTCTTC.

The J gene is TRBJ2-4, the V gene TRBV7-2; 9 nucleotides align to TRBD2. With V trimmed by 6 bases and J by 2 bases, 5 bases remained unmatched. The CDR3 sequence is 15 residues long. The germline V gene has CDR1 SGHTA and CDR2 FQGNSA. Here the CDR3 reads CASSILAGSKNIQYF. CDR3 bases: TGTGCCAGCAGTATTCTAGCGGGATCCAAAAACATTCAGTACTTC.

The chain carries TRBV20-1 and TRBJ1-6; D is possibly TRBD1 (5 bases). The CDR3 length is 12 residues. V lost 6 bases and J lost 7, with 10 bases in between. Looked up from germline, CDR1 is DFQATT and CDR2 is SNEGSKA (reference sequence). The CDR3 loop reads CSAGTENSPLHF. The CDR3, as DNA: TGCAGTGCCGGGACTGAGAATTCACCCCTCCACTTT.

In this sample, this clonotype turned up a few times. The chain recombines TRBV5-1 with TRBJ2-5; D not certain. V was shortened by 4 bases and J by 7 bases, with 14 bases between the two germline ends. CDR1 and CDR2 (germline): SGHRS, YFSETQ. The CDR3 consists of 13 residues. The CDR3 is CASSLTSLGTQYF. The DNA of the CDR3 is TGCGCCAGCAGCCTTACTTCCCTCGGGACCCAGTACTTC.

V usage is TRBV10-3 and J usage is TRBJ2-6, with D perhaps given as TRBD1 or TRBD2 (5 bases each). This CDR3 has 15 residues. Germline-derived CDR1 and CDR2 are ENHRY and SYGVKD. V lost 7 bases and J 0 bases, leaving 10 bases between the germline ends. This CDR3 is CAITAGGSGANVLTF. CDR3 DNA sequence: TGTGCCATCACCGCTGGGGGCTCTGGGGCCAACGTCCTGACTTTC.

The V gene is TRBV10-3, the J gene TRBJ2-5; TRBD2 might be the D (5 bases). Trimming cost V 7 bases and J 4 bases, with 22 bases left between them. The CDR3 has 16 residues. The germline gives CDR1 ENHRY, CDR2 SYGVKD. CDR3 sequence: CAITPGYSKSGETQYF. The CDR3 coding sequence is TGTGCCATCACCCCGGGGTACAGTAAGTCTGGAGAGACCCAGTACTTC.

The V gene is TRBV4-2, the J gene TRBJ2-7, with D perhaps TRBD2 (6 bases). Trimming shortened V by 0 bases and J by 2 bases, and 14 bases separated the two germline ends. Germline loops: CDR1 LGHNA, CDR2 YNFKEQ. This CDR3 comprises 16 residues. The CDR3 DNA reads TGTGCCAGCAGCCAAGAGCCGGGACTCCCACCCTACGAGCAGTACTTC. Translating it yields CASSQEPGLPPYEQYF.